The 3 T cell receptor beta chains given below trace back to one sample, sequenced in a study of identical twins. TCRdb re-derived calls from the 5' RACE reads in MiXCR, one entry per CDR3 protein. The sample holds 150,000 or so distinct CDR3 sequences, roughly 3.2% seen once. The material sequenced was memory T cells sorted from blood. The receptors come from a man aged 18-30 years in good health.

This clonotype has just a few counts. With a much larger clone just one base away, this may be a read error. In this CDR3 the conserved last residue, phenylalanine or tryptophan, is missing, so a read error is likely. The genes are TRBV4-1 and TRBJ1-5; D remains unclear. The CDR3 runs to 15 residues. Between the trimmed V and J ends, which lost 0 bases and 0 bases, there was a span of 6 bases. CDR1 and CDR2 (germline): MGHRA, YSYEKL. DNA of the CDR3: TGCGCCAGCAGCCAAGACCAGGATAGCAATCAGCCCCAGCATCTT. It is translated as CASSQDQDSNQPQHL.

This clonotype was recorded many times. The V call is TRBV5-5, the J call TRBJ2-1; no clear D gene. This CDR3 spans 16 amino acids. Trimming shortened V by 3 bases and J by 0 bases, and 13 bases separated the two germline ends. Germline CDR1 SGHKS, CDR2 YYEKEE (reference sequence). Here the CDR3 reads CASSWDSWSSYNEQFF. For the CDR3, the DNA is TGTGCCAGCAGCTGGGATAGCTGGAGCTCCTACAATGAGCAGTTCTTC. Filled out from reference TRBV5-5 and TRBJ2-1, the complete variable domain reads DAGVTQSPTHLIKTRGQQVTLRCSPISGHKSVSWYQQVLGQGPQFIFQYYEKEERGRGNFPDRFSARQFPNYSSELNVNALLLGDSALYLCASSWDSWSSYNEQFFGPGTRLTVL.

This clonotype appeared many times. The genes are TRBV3-1 and TRBJ2-7, with D tentatively TRBD1 or TRBD2 (5 bases each). The CDR3 is 16 residues long. From germline, CDR1 is LGHDT and CDR2 YNNKEL (reference sequence). Trimming removed 1 base at V and 2 bases at J, with 15 bases between. The CDR3 nucleotides read TGTGCCAGCAGCCAAGGAGTGAGGGGCGTCACCTACGAGCAGTACTTC. Protein sequence: CASSQGVRGVTYEQYF.